The rows below give T cell receptor beta chains drawn from one sample of a study of T cell changes during pregnancy in multiple sclerosis. The data were produced by immunoSEQ multiplex PCR, yet TCRdb's version contains in-frame clones alone and is incomplete. The data show almost 65,000 clones, over 80% seen once. The specimen was peripheral blood, collected in the first trimester of pregnancy. These receptors were obtained from a female donor with multiple sclerosis, enrolled in a pregnancy study. Both conserved end residues are trimmed from each CDR3.

length: 13; J: TRBJ1-3; V: TRBV6-5; CDR3: ASSATGDRGNTIY
length: 13; J: TRBJ2-3; V: TRBV19; CDR3: ASSRGTSGTDTQY
length: 9; J: TRBJ2-5; V: TRBV20-1; CDR3: SAFRRETQY
length: 14; J: TRBJ1-2; V: TRBV15; CDR3: ATSREGVTGKYGYT
length: 15; J: TRBJ1-1; V: TRBV29-1; CDR3: SVGGDRDRGVGTEAF
length: 14; J: TRBJ1-4; V: TRBV18; CDR3: ASSPLSGTGTEKLF
length: 13; J: TRBJ2-2; V: TRBV6-5; CDR3: ASSYVGTGSGELF
length: 14; J: TRBJ2-1; V: TRBV11-3; CDR3: ASSQGPAGGFNEQF
length: 13; J: TRBJ2-1; V: TRBV4-3; CDR3: ASSQHRGRVNEQF
length: 10; J: TRBJ1-4; V: TRBV30; CDR3: AWSRGREKLF
length: 12; J: TRBJ2-1; V: TRBV28; CDR3: ASSKLASYNEQF
length: 13; J: TRBJ1-5; V: TRBV5-8; CDR3: ASSARGFGGQPQH
length: 12; J: TRBJ1-1; V: TRBV2; CDR3: ASSRGLMNTEAF
length: 13; J: TRBJ2-7; V: TRBV29-1; CDR3: SVRGLAGDFYEQY
length: 11; J: TRBJ2-1; V: TRBV6-5; CDR3: ASNSGPYNEQF
length: 14; J: TRBJ1-4; V: TRBV7-2; CDR3: ASSGSLRAGGKKLF
length: 13; J: TRBJ1-1; V: TRBV7-8; CDR3: ASSPRQGRNTEAF
length: 14; J: TRBJ2-2; V: TRBV9; CDR3: ASSVGLALNTGELF
length: 12; J: TRBJ2-3; V: TRBV7-9; CDR3: ASSLAGVTDTQY
length: 13; J: TRBJ1-4; V: TRBV6-5; CDR3: ASSTLDRGNEKLF
length: 9; J: TRBJ2-7; V: TRBV5-8; CDR3: ASSPLYEQY
length: 13; J: TRBJ1-5; V: TRBV6-1; CDR3: ASSEGWGPSQPQH
length: 9; J: TRBJ2-7; V: TRBV13; CDR3: ASRDQGEQY
length: 12; J: TRBJ1-1; V: TRBV7-8; CDR3: ASSLYTGQGEAF
length: 12; J: TRBJ2-2; V: TRBV11-3; CDR3: ASSQLTGTGELF
length: 11; J: TRBJ2-5; V: TRBV2; CDR3: ASEPYYQETQY
length: 14; J: TRBJ2-7; V: TRBV11-3; CDR3: ASSLVSLAAIYEQY
length: 13; J: TRBJ2-5; V: TRBV5-1; CDR3: ASSPGLAGVETQY
length: 12; J: TRBJ1-3; V: TRBV7-3; CDR3: ASSLGGQGNTIY
length: 10; J: TRBJ1-1; V: TRBV5-1; CDR3: ASSLVGRRAF
length: 10; J: TRBJ2-1; V: TRBV19; CDR3: ASSPPRGEQF